This T cell receptor beta chain stems from a study of cytomegalovirus exposure and HLA in healthy donors. Notes on the study in general: Later on, an analysis tied under 20,000 TCR beta sequences to HLA alleles at 0.05 false discovery rate. It was only CMV serostatus that was available as immune exposure information. Later, an analysis showed that TCR beta chains associated with HLA were more clonally expanded than others that were equally common.

Amplification used 60 Vbeta primers and 13 Jbeta primers. Clones were sequenced by immunoSEQ multiplex PCR, and TCRdb holds only the in-frame ones, with some missing. The repertoire includes about 190,000 clones, 70% to 75% of them detected once, and about 3.1% sits in the top ten. Per the germline V gene, CDR1 is SGHRS and CDR2 is YFSETQ. V dropped 1 base and J dropped 0; count of bases not matched to a gene: 6. The CDR3 consists of 16 residues. In this sample, this clone turned up a few times. Its target is unknown. This rearrangement joins TRBV5-1 to TRBJ1-1; 7 positions match TRBD1. Specimen: PBMCs. The clonotype originates from a woman aged 30 to 39 in good health and CMV-seropositive. The CDR3 DNA follows: TGCGCCAGCAGCTTGCAGGGGGTGGGGATGAACACTGAAGCTTTCTTT. Translating it yields CASSLQGVGMNTEAFF.